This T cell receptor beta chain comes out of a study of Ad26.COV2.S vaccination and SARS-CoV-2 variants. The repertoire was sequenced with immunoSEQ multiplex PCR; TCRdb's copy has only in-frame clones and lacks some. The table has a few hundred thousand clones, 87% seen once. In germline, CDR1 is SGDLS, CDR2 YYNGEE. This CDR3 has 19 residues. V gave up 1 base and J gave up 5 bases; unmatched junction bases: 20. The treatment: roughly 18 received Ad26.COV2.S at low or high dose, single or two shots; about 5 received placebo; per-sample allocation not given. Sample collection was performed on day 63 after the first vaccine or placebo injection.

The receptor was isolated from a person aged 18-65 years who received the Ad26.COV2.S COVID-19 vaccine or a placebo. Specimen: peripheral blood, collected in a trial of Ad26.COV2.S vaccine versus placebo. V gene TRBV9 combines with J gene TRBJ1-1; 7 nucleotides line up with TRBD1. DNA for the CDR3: TGTGCCAGCAGCGTAAACCCATCCAAGGGGGCAGGAGAGTGGACTGAAGCTTTCTTT. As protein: CASSVNPSKGAGEWTEAFF.